These T cell receptor beta chains were read from a single sample in a study of blood T cells in healthy people across ages. One entry per CDR3 protein, called by TCRdb with MiXCR from the 5' RACE reads. The sample has 800,000 to 900,000 distinct CDR3 sequences; around 68% are singletons. The material sequenced was blood. The receptors shown here come from a man aged 30-40 years in good health. The CDR3 runs from the conserved cysteine through the conserved F or W. The order of the fields is clone size, J gene, V gene, D gene, CDR3 protein, CDR3 DNA. The D gene is left open where the match is weak. A row's size may be missing; if present it is once, few, many or a size class.

size: many; J: TRBJ1-5; V: TRBV7-2; D: NA; CDR3: CASSSEGGGQPQHF; DNA: TGTGCCAGCAGCTCAGAAGGGGGGGGTCAGCCCCAGCATTTT
size: few; J: TRBJ2-7; V: TRBV4-3; D: NA; CDR3: CASSQEYRGGGEFEQYF; DNA: TGCGCCAGCAGCCAAGAATACCGGGGAGGGGGAGAGTTCGAGCAGTACTTC
size: NA; J: TRBJ2-5; V: TRBV10-3; D: NA; CDR3: CAISEIQETQYF; DNA: TGTGCCATCAGTGAGATTCAAGAGACCCAGTACTTC
size: NA; J: TRBJ2-5; V: TRBV4-3; D: NA; CDR3: CASSLTTGFQETQYF; DNA: TGCGCCAGCAGCCTAACAACAGGATTTCAAGAGACCCAGTACTTC
size: once; J: TRBJ2-7; V: TRBV9; D: TRBD1; CDR3: CASSLPRKPGQGLPGNYEQYF; DNA: TGTGCCAGCAGCCTCCCCCGGAAGCCGGGACAGGGGCTACCGGGGAACTACGAGCAGTACTTC
size: NA; J: TRBJ1-6; V: TRBV20-1; D: NA; CDR3: CSARISKFSNSPLHF; DNA: TGCAGTGCTAGAATTTCCAAATTCAGTAATTCACCCCTCCACTTT
size: NA; J: TRBJ2-5; V: TRBV2; D: NA; CDR3: CASSEVLEETQYF; DNA: TGTGCCAGCAGTGAGGTGCTGGAAGAGACCCAGTACTTC
size: NA; J: TRBJ1-5; V: TRBV6-5; D: NA; CDR3: CASSYSKGGDRGQPQHF; DNA: TGTGCCAGCAGTTACTCGAAGGGGGGGGACCGGGGTCAGCCCCAGCATTTT
size: NA; J: TRBJ2-1; V: TRBV4-1; D: NA; CDR3: CASSQDERASYNEQFF; DNA: TGCGCCAGCAGCCAAGATGAGCGGGCCTCCTACAATGAGCAGTTCTTC
size: NA; J: TRBJ2-7; V: TRBV29-1; D: TRBD1; CDR3: CSVPVQGALGEQYF; DNA: TGCAGCGTCCCGGTCCAGGGGGCGTTGGGCGAGCAGTACTTC
size: NA; J: TRBJ2-7; V: TRBV29-1; D: NA; CDR3: CSVEAAGIPYEQYF; DNA: TGCAGCGTTGAGGCGGCGGGGATTCCTTACGAGCAGTACTTC
size: NA; J: TRBJ2-1; V: TRBV4-3; D: TRBD2; CDR3: CASSQFTGGRDEQFF; DNA: TGCGCCAGCAGCCAATTTACGGGGGGGCGCGATGAGCAGTTCTTC
size: NA; J: TRBJ2-1; V: TRBV6-2/TRBV6-3; D: TRBD1; CDR3: CASSFSGTGRHEQFF; DNA: TGTGCCAGCAGCTTCTCCGGGACAGGGAGACATGAGCAGTTCTTC
size: NA; J: TRBJ1-6; V: TRBV4-2; D: TRBD1; CDR3: CASSQDTAGGISSYNSPLHF; DNA: TGTGCCAGCAGCCAAGATACGGCAGGGGGGATTAGCTCCTATAATTCACCCCTCCACTTT
size: NA; J: TRBJ2-3; V: TRBV4-3; D: NA; CDR3: CASSQLRRGASGTDTQYF; DNA: TGCGCCAGCAGCCAACTTCGCCGGGGGGCTTCGGGGACAGATACGCAGTATTTT
size: few; J: TRBJ2-7; V: TRBV4-3; D: NA; CDR3: CASSQRGGTSYEQYF; DNA: TGCGCCAGCAGCCAAAGGGGGGGAACCTCCTACGAGCAGTACTTC
size: few; J: TRBJ2-7; V: TRBV20-1; D: TRBD1; CDR3: CSVIKQGALEQYF; DNA: TGCAGTGTTATCAAACAGGGGGCCCTCGAGCAGTACTTC
size: NA; J: TRBJ2-1; V: TRBV7-6; D: NA; CDR3: CASSLEGRVRDEQFF; DNA: TGTGCCAGCAGCTTAGAGGGTCGGGTACGGGATGAGCAGTTCTTC
size: few; J: TRBJ1-2; V: TRBV6-5; D: NA; CDR3: CASSGGPQWAYGYTF; DNA: TGTGCCAGCAGTGGGGGGCCTCAGTGGGCTTATGGCTACACCTTC
size: NA; J: TRBJ1-6; V: TRBV2; D: NA; CDR3: CASNVIAGHYNSPLHF; DNA: TGTGCCAGCAATGTCATTGCGGGACATTATAATTCACCCCTCCACTTT
size: NA; J: TRBJ1-1; V: TRBV11-2; D: NA; CDR3: CASSFRPGRGNTEAFF; DNA: TGTGCCAGCAGCTTTAGGCCAGGCAGGGGAAACACTGAAGCTTTCTTT
size: NA; J: TRBJ2-7; V: TRBV20-1; D: TRBD1; CDR3: CSARVPSMLTGISPYEQYF; DNA: TGCAGTGCTAGAGTCCCTAGTATGCTGACAGGGATCTCCCCCTACGAGCAGTACTTC
size: NA; J: TRBJ2-4; V: TRBV24-1; D: TRBD1; CDR3: CATSEQGAAKNVQYF; DNA: TGTGCCACCAGTGAGCAGGGGGCTGCCAAAAACGTTCAGTACTTC
size: NA; J: TRBJ2-5; V: TRBV4-2; D: TRBD2; CDR3: CASSQARRGGQETQYF; DNA: TGTGCCAGCAGCCAAGCAAGACGCGGGGGGCAAGAGACCCAGTACTTC
size: once; J: TRBJ1-6; V: TRBV27; D: TRBD1; CDR3: CASRPLGQGPRDSPLHF; DNA: TGTGCCAGCAGACCCTTGGGACAGGGGCCTAGGGATTCACCCCTCCACTTT
size: NA; J: TRBJ2-7; V: TRBV24-1; D: TRBD1; CDR3: CATGTGYTEQYF; DNA: TGTGCCACCGGGACAGGGTACACTGAGCAGTACTTC
size: NA; J: TRBJ2-4; V: TRBV7-3; D: TRBD2; CDR3: CASSLSSGGAGATKNIQYF; DNA: TGTGCCAGCAGCTTATCTAGCGGGGGGGCCGGGGCAACCAAAAACATTCAGTACTTC
size: many; J: TRBJ2-5; V: TRBV24-1; D: TRBD1; CDR3: CATSGTGAQSETQYF; DNA: TGTGCCACCAGCGGGACAGGGGCCCAGTCAGAGACCCAGTACTTC
size: NA; J: TRBJ1-1; V: TRBV29-1; D: NA; CDR3: CSARLSWGSEAFF; DNA: TGCAGCGCTCGACTTTCATGGGGATCTGAAGCTTTCTTT
size: many; J: TRBJ2-3; V: TRBV18; D: NA; CDR3: CASSPGPTDTQYF; DNA: TGTGCCAGCTCACCGGGCCCCACAGATACGCAGTATTTT
size: once; J: TRBJ2-1; V: TRBV5-1; D: NA; CDR3: CASSVDTSFNEQFF; DNA: TGCGCCAGCAGCGTGGATACTAGCTTCAATGAGCAGTTCTTC
size: NA; J: TRBJ2-3; V: TRBV7-9; D: TRBD1; CDR3: CASSLGQGPQDTQYF; DNA: TGTGCCAGCAGCTTGGGACAGGGGCCCCAAGATACGCAGTATTTT
size: NA; J: TRBJ2-1; V: TRBV7-2; D: TRBD2; CDR3: CASSPGTSQNEQFF; DNA: TGTGCCAGCAGTCCCGGGACTAGCCAAAATGAGCAGTTCTTC
size: NA; J: TRBJ2-7; V: TRBV20-1; D: NA; CDR3: CSAREAASYEQYF; DNA: TGCAGTGCTAGAGAGGCAGCGTCCTACGAGCAGTACTTC
size: NA; J: TRBJ1-2; V: TRBV12-3/TRBV12-4; D: NA; CDR3: CASRGFSNYGYTF; DNA: TGTGCCAGCAGGGGCTTTTCGAACTATGGCTACACCTTC
size: NA; J: TRBJ1-2; V: TRBV9; D: NA; CDR3: CASSRSGTGYGYTF; DNA: TGTGCCAGCAGCCGCTCCGGGACGGGCTATGGCTACACCTTC
size: NA; J: TRBJ2-5; V: TRBV25-1; D: TRBD1; CDR3: CASSSLGQAPQETQYF; DNA: TGTGCCAGCAGTAGCCTGGGACAGGCCCCACAAGAGACCCAGTACTTC
size: few; J: TRBJ2-3; V: TRBV7-2; D: NA; CDR3: CASSWARTDTQYF; DNA: TGTGCCAGCAGCTGGGCAAGGACAGATACGCAGTATTTT
size: NA; J: TRBJ1-2; V: TRBV14; D: TRBD1; CDR3: CASSQVGPGGSNYGYTF; DNA: TGTGCCAGCAGCCAAGTGGGCCCAGGGGGATCGAACTATGGCTACACCTTC
size: NA; J: TRBJ1-6; V: TRBV27; D: NA; CDR3: CASSLRTAYNSPLHF; DNA: TGTGCCAGCAGTTTGAGGACGGCTTATAATTCACCCCTCCACTTT
size: NA; J: TRBJ2-3; V: TRBV18; D: NA; CDR3: CASSPPTGVNTQYF; DNA: TGTGCCAGCTCACCCCCGACCGGGGTAAATACGCAGTATTTT
size: NA; J: TRBJ2-3; V: TRBV29-1; D: NA; CDR3: CSVVMQPATDTQYF; DNA: TGCAGCGTCGTGATGCAGCCAGCCACAGATACGCAGTATTTT
size: NA; J: TRBJ2-5; V: TRBV7-2; D: NA; CDR3: CASSFEGAWGETQYF; DNA: TGTGCCAGCAGCTTCGAAGGCGCTTGGGGAGAGACCCAGTACTTC
size: NA; J: TRBJ2-1; V: TRBV7-6; D: NA; CDR3: CASSLVYSGGTSSYNEQFF; DNA: TGTGCCAGCAGCTTAGTGTATAGCGGCGGTACCTCCTCCTACAATGAGCAGTTCTTC
size: NA; J: TRBJ2-1; V: TRBV30; D: NA; CDR3: CAWSVNPLQFF; DNA: TGTGCCTGGAGTGTAAACCCCCTACAGTTCTTC
size: NA; J: TRBJ1-5; V: TRBV20-1; D: TRBD1; CDR3: CSARAGGANQPQHF; DNA: TGCAGTGCTAGGGCAGGGGGCGCGAATCAGCCCCAGCATTTT
size: NA; J: TRBJ1-1; V: TRBV7-6; D: TRBD1; CDR3: CASSLAGGGTEAFF; DNA: TGTGCCAGCAGCTTAGCAGGGGGCGGGACTGAAGCTTTCTTT
size: NA; J: TRBJ2-7; V: TRBV12-3/TRBV12-4; D: TRBD2; CDR3: CASSIRGGNYEQYF; DNA: TGTGCCAGCAGTATCCGGGGGGGCAACTACGAGCAGTACTTC
size: many; J: TRBJ2-7; V: TRBV18; D: NA; CDR3: CASSPSDGTLREQYF; DNA: TGTGCCAGCTCACCGTCGGATGGGACCTTAAGGGAGCAGTACTTC
size: NA; J: TRBJ2-6; V: TRBV5-1; D: NA; CDR3: CASSSQVGANVLTF; DNA: TGCGCCAGCAGCTCCCAGGTTGGGGCCAACGTCCTGACTTTC